This TCR beta chain is drawn from a study of T cell responses to AZD1222 COVID-19 vaccine. Study-level points and caveats: Just a handful of people given AZD1222 tested seropositive at baseline.

Sequencing was performed with immunoSEQ multiplex PCR; in TCRdb, only in-frame clones are kept and a portion is missing. The sample lists about 97,000 clones, 70% to 90% seen once, with about a tenth in the top ten. The CDR3 covers 14 residues. Trimming left V 2 bases short and J 1 base short, with 9 bases between. CDR1 and CDR2 (germline): MNHEY, SMNVEV (reference sequence). Concerning this clone itself: What it recognizes is unknown.

The receptor comes from an adult who received the AZD1222 COVID-19 vaccine. The sample consisted of peripheral blood, taken 28 days after the second AZD1222 dose. This chain joins TRBV27 and TRBJ2-7; D possibly corresponds to TRBD2 (5 bases). In DNA form, the CDR3 reads TGTGCCAGCAGTTTACGGTCGGGGTCCTACGAGCAGTACTTC. Encoded protein: CASSLRSGSYEQYF.